The 21 T cell receptor beta chains reported below all come from one sample, sequenced in a study of T cell responses to AZD1222 COVID-19 vaccine. Some clones are missing from TCRdb's copy, which holds only in-frame ones; the method was immunoSEQ multiplex PCR. The sample lists approximately 110,000 clones, 85% to 90% occurring once. Sequenced here: peripheral blood, sampled on day 0 of AZD1222 vaccination. Source of these receptors: an adult in good health.

The chain links TRBV30 to TRBJ2-1, with 9 bases identical to TRBD2. V lost 4 bases, J lost 7 bases, and 5 bases stayed unmatched. CDR3 size: 13 residues. CDR1 and CDR2 from the germline V gene are GTSNPN and SVGIG (reference sequence). CDR3 nucleotide sequence: TGTGCCTGGATCCCGACTAGCGGTAATGAGCAGTTCTTC. This codes for CAWIPTSGNEQFF.

The chain links TRBV5-1 to TRBJ2-5; D unclear. This CDR3 is built from 11 residues. Trimming pared 0 bases from V and 5 bases from J, leaving 2 bases between. CDR1 SGHRS and CDR2 YFSETQ come from the germline V gene. The DNA of the CDR3 is TGCGCCAGCAGCTTGGATGAGACCCAGTACTTC. Its protein product is CASSLDETQYF. The full variable domain, in which reference TRBV5-1 and TRBJ2-5 provide the parts outside the CDR3, is KAGVTQTPRYLIKTRGQQVTLSCSPISGHRSVSWYQQTPGQGLQFLFEYFSETQRNKGNFPGRFSGRQFSNSRSEMNVSTLELGDSALYLCASSLDETQYFGPGTRLLVL.

This clone has more than one count but fewer than ten. The V call is TRBV28, the J call TRBJ2-4; D perhaps matches TRBD2 (6 bases). Germline lookup yields CDR1 MDHEN and CDR2 SYDVKM. Trimming pared 4 bases from V and 8 bases from J, leaving 12 bases between. CDR3 length equals 13 residues. CDR3 bases: TGTGCCAGCAGTTCAGGAGGAGGGCACATTCAGTACTTC. Its translation: CASSSGGGHIQYF. Together with reference TRBV28 and TRBJ2-4, the CDR3 gives the full variable domain: DVKVTQSSRYLVKRTGEKVFLECVQDMDHENMFWYRQDPGLGLRLIYFSYDVKMKEKGDIPEGYSVSREKKERFSLILESASTNQTSMYLCASSSGGGHIQYFGAGTRLSVL.

The chain employs TRBV18 and TRBJ1-1, with D unclear. Deletions cut 1 base from V and 7 bases from J, with 10 bases between. This CDR3 has 13 amino acids. Per germline, CDR1 KGHSH and CDR2 LQKENI. The CDR3 nucleotides are TGTGCCAGCTCACCACGGTTTAGCGGTGAAGCTTTCTTT. Residues: CASSPRFSGEAFF.

The gene calls are TRBV5-1 and TRBJ2-3; D is perhaps TRBD2 (5 bases). Looked up from germline, CDR1 is SGHRS and CDR2 is YFSETQ. V shed 5 bases and J shed 0 bases, with 13 bases lying between them. The CDR3 consists of 15 residues. The CDR3 DNA sequence: TGCGCCAGCAGGTTAAGCGGTACTAGCACAGATACGCAGTATTTT. It is translated as CASRLSGTSTDTQYF.

The rearrangement links TRBV19 to TRBJ1-2; TRBD1 matches 9 bases. J lost 7 bases, V lost 6 bases, and 12 bases had no gene match. The V gene's germline CDR1 is LNHDA and CDR2 SQIVND (reference sequence). The CDR3 covers 15 residues. In nucleotides, the CDR3 is TGTGCCAGTAGAGCCCTTCCGGGACAGGGAGGTGGCTACACCTTC. It is translated as CASRALPGQGGGYTF.

The CDR3 nucleotides are TGTGCCAGCTCATCGGGACAGTACTATGGCTACACCTTC. This encodes CASSSGQYYGYTF. The J gene is TRBJ1-2, the V gene TRBV18, with 7 positions matching TRBD1. The CDR3 covers 13 residues. CDR1 is KGHSH and CDR2 is LQKENI in the germline V gene. V was clipped by 5 bases and J by 3 bases; unmatched bases: 3.

The CDR3 sequence: CASNLPRAHEQYF. CDR3 coding DNA: TGTGCCAGCAATTTGCCCAGGGCACACGAGCAGTACTTC. V and J are TRBV21-1 and TRBJ2-7; the table's D call, TRBD1, has no DNA check behind it. TRBV21-1 is termed a pseudogene. The CDR3 sequence is 13 residues long.

The chain recombines TRBV2 with TRBJ2-5; D not certain. This CDR3 is 13 amino acids long. Deletions cut 4 bases from V and 4 bases from J, with 10 bases between. CDR1 and CDR2 from the germline V gene are SNHLY and FYNNEI. The CDR3 sequence: CASSVSVSETQYF. The CDR3, as DNA: TGTGCCAGCAGTGTGTCGGTTTCAGAGACCCAGTACTTC.

J is TRBJ2-1 and V is TRBV24-1, with TRBD2 matching 14 bases. The V and J ends lost 9 bases and 0 bases, in that order; junction bases with no gene match: 6. The CDR3 runs to 17 residues. CDR1 and CDR2 (germline): KGHDR, SFDVKD. The CDR3 spells CATGTSGSQGSYNEQFF. CDR3 DNA sequence: TGTGCCACCGGGACTAGCGGGAGCCAGGGCTCCTACAATGAGCAGTTCTTC.

V gene TRBV11-2 combines with J gene TRBJ1-1, with TRBD1 as a possible D gene (6 bases). V lost 5 bases and J lost 7, with 17 bases in between. The CDR3 sequence is 14 residues long. The germline gives CDR1 SGHAT, CDR2 FQNNGV. The CDR3 is CASSITGRTGEAFF. In DNA form, the CDR3 reads TGTGCCAGCAGCATAACAGGGAGGACGGGTGAAGCTTTCTTT. The variable domain in full, with the rest retrieved from reference TRBV11-2 and TRBJ1-1, is EAGVAQSPRYKIIEKRQSVAFWCNPISGHATLYWYQQILGQGPKLLIQFQNNGVVDDSQLPKDRFSAERLKGVDSTLKIQPAKLEDSAVYLCASSITGRTGEAFFGQGTRLTVV.

The gene calls are TRBV2 and TRBJ2-1, with 9 bases fitting TRBD2. V shed 3 bases, J shed 7 bases, and the junction held 13 bases outside the gene matches. CDR3 size: 17 residues. Germline V lookup: CDR1 SNHLY, CDR2 FYNNEI. The CDR3 sequence: CASSDRTSERVWNEQFF. The CDR3 DNA reads TGTGCCAGCAGTGATAGGACTAGCGAACGCGTTTGGAATGAGCAGTTCTTC. Based on the CDR3 plus reference TRBV2 and TRBJ2-1, the full variable domain is EPEVTQTPSHQVTQMGQEVILRCVPISNHLYFYWYRQILGQKVEFLVSFYNNEISEKSEIFDDQFSVERPDGSNFTLKIRSTKLEDSAMYFCASSDRTSERVWNEQFFGPGTRLTVL.

CDR3 sequence reads: CSVEGRGYGYTF. CDR3 nucleotide sequence: TGCAGCGTTGAAGGCCGCGGGTATGGCTACACCTTC. The J gene is TRBJ1-2, the V gene TRBV29-1; D call uncertain. This CDR3 comprises 12 residues. Trimming stripped 1 base from V and 5 bases from J, with 8 bases between. Germline loops: CDR1 SQVTM, CDR2 ANQGSEA. Full variable domain (outside the CDR3, taken from reference TRBV29-1 and TRBJ1-2): SAVISQKPSRDICQRGTSLTIQCQVDSQVTMMFWYRQQPGQSLTLIATANQGSEATYESGFVIDKFPISRPNLTFSTLTVSNMSPEDSSIYLCSVEGRGYGYTFGSGTRLTVV.

The chain employs TRBV30 and TRBJ2-1; 12 bases are shared with TRBD2. Losses at the gene ends were 8 bases for V and 4 bases for J; bases not matched to a gene: 6. Germline-derived CDR1 and CDR2 are GTSNPN and SVGIG (reference sequence). This CDR3 has 14 amino acids. The CDR3 protein is CAIDLAGGYNEQFF. CDR3 bases: TGTGCCATCGATCTAGCGGGAGGGTACAATGAGCAGTTCTTC.

The chain links TRBV5-1 to TRBJ2-1, with a possible D match to TRBD2 (7 bases). Looked up from germline, CDR1 is SGHRS and CDR2 is YFSETQ. Trimming removed 0 bases at V and 9 bases at J, with 22 bases between. CDR3 length equals 17 residues. The CDR3 nucleotides are TGCGCCAGCAGCTTGGCGGGACTCAGGGGAGGGACGTCTGAGCAGTTCTTC. This codes for CASSLAGLRGGTSEQFF.

CDR3 residues: CASSQDLAGGGTDTQYF. The CDR3 coding sequence is TGTGCCAGCAGCCAAGACTTAGCGGGAGGCGGGACAGATACGCAGTATTTT. V is TRBV4-2 and J is TRBJ2-3; TRBD2 agrees at 10 bases. Trimming cost V 0 bases and J 3 bases; bases outside gene matches: 6. The CDR3 runs 17 residues. Germline assignment: CDR1 LGHNA and CDR2 YNFKEQ.

The rearrangement joins TRBV28 to TRBJ2-7; 8 bases fit TRBD1. This CDR3 contains 14 residues. The V segment lost 6 bases and the J segment 1 base; nucleotides outside the gene matches: 5. From germline, CDR1 is MDHEN and CDR2 SYDVKM. Here the CDR3 DNA reads TGTGCCAGCAGCCCGACAGGGGCGTCCTACGAGCAGTACTTC. It yields the protein CASSPTGASYEQYF.

The V call is TRBV15, the J call TRBJ2-1; no firm D call. Germline assignment: CDR1 LNHNV and CDR2 YYDKDF (reference sequence). The length of the CDR3 is 12 residues. V lost 0 bases to trimming and J lost 7 bases, with 4 bases between them. The CDR3: CATSRDRNEQFF. CDR3 nucleotides: TGTGCCACCAGCAGAGACAGGAATGAGCAGTTCTTC.

This chain joins TRBV4-1 and TRBJ1-1, with D tentatively TRBD1 (5 bases). Germline CDR1 reads MGHRA; CDR2 reads YSYEKL. Between the trimmed V and J ends, which lost 0 bases and 2 bases, there was a span of 10 bases. CDR3 length: 15 amino acids. The CDR3 loop is CASSQEGASNTEAFF. The CDR3 DNA reads as TGCGCCAGCAGCCAAGAAGGGGCAAGTAACACTGAAGCTTTCTTT.

The chain employs TRBV4-3 and TRBJ1-4, with TRBD1 identical over 8 bases. The V and J ends lost 4 bases and 8 bases, in that order; junction bases with no gene match: 9. The germline V gene has CDR1 LGHNA and CDR2 YSLEER. The CDR3 loop spans 15 amino acids. This CDR3 reads CASSLDGQGDEKLFF. As DNA, the CDR3 is TGCGCCAGCAGCCTAGATGGACAGGGAGACGAAAAACTGTTTTTT.

This clone was detected only a few times. The chain couples TRBV12-3 or TRBV12-4 to TRBJ2-7; D is unclear. The V end lost 5 bases, the J end lost 4 bases, and 12 bases lay between the germline ends. There are 13 residues in the CDR3. CDR3 residues: CASSLLRIYEQYF. DNA of the CDR3: TGTGCCAGCAGTCTCCTACGCATTTACGAGCAGTACTTC.